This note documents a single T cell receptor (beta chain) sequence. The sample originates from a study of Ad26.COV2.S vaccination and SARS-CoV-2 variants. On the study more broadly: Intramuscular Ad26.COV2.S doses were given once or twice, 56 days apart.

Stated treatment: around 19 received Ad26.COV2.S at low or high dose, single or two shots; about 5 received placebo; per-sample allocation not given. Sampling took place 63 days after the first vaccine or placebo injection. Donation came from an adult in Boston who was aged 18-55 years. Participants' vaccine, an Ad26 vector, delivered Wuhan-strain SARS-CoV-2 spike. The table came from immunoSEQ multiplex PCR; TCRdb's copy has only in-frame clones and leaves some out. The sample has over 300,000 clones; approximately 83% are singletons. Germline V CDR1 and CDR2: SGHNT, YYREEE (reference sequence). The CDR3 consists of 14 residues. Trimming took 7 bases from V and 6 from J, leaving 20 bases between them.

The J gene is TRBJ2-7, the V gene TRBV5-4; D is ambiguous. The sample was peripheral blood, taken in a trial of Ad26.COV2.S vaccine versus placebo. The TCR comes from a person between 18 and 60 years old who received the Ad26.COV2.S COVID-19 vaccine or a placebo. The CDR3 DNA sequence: TGTGCCAGCCATGGGCCTGACGGTAGAGGCGAGCAGTACTTC. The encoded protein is CASHGPDGRGEQYF.